This T cell receptor (beta chain) was sequenced for a study of cytomegalovirus exposure and HLA in healthy donors (dated by TCRdb to 2017 to 2019). The study in broad terms: In an earlier analysis of under 750 of the donors, 276 Gb of sequence data and 100 million or so unique TCR beta sequences from about 179 million T cells were reported. An early release covering roughly 600 HLA-typed donors comprised approximately 300 gigabases of sequencing data and roughly 85 million unique TCR sequences. Of the approximately 400 genotyped donors, approximately 80% fell in the genetic ancestry cluster associated with self-reported Caucasian donors. The study aimed to test whether cataloging public T cell receptors could reveal signatures of past pathogen exposure. The T cell repertoires of 666 subjects were profiled by immunosequencing and related to cytomegalovirus serostatus. In addition to the first cohort of 666 subjects, a separate validation cohort of 120 different subjects was used. To predict cytomegalovirus infection status, the study combined high-throughput TCR immunosequencing, statistical association of individual TCRs with disease status, and machine learning. A later analysis re-analyzed previously published TCR beta repertoires from roughly 630 donors and added high-resolution HLA genotyping to study TCR occurrence patterns. Rather than using new phenotypic data, the later analysis identified candidate immune exposures from TCR beta sequences and from how often those sequences occurred across donors. An earlier analysis of more than 450 of the donors used high-throughput TCR beta sequencing to judge whether each TCR beta V gene segment behaved as functional or pseudogenic. Donor age, sex, ethnicity and CMV serostatus were compiled alongside the repertoire data. A later genetic analysis took genome-wide SNP genotypes for about three fifths of the 666 donors and used that subset as a discovery cohort. All discovery cohort repertoires had been generated using a single sequencing platform. Both class I and class II loci were covered by HLA typing, at four-digit resolution. Typing coverage differed by locus: A, B, C, DRB1 and DQB1 were typed in roughly 620-640 donors, DQA1 in 500 to 550, DPA1 in 600 to 610, and DPB1 in just under 480. Because of strong linkage in the cohort, roughly five DR-DQ haplotypes were treated as single units for association and clustering. On average, around 240,000 unique TCR beta nucleotide sequences were sequenced per donor among fewer than 500 genotyped donors of the cohort, with approximately 18% of those sequences being non-productive.

The cysteine opens and the phenylalanine closes a CDR3 of 16 amino acids. The only DNA kept is the CDR3, 48 bases in frame from the first base. Trimming costs V 0 bases and J 0 bases, and their ends lie 13 bases apart. CDR1 SGDLS and CDR2 YYNGEE were looked up in the germline V gene. Notes on this clone: Its antigen specificity is not known. It has no much larger one-base neighbor in the sample; base qualities were not kept.

The cohort consisted of approximately 690 healthy bone marrow donors. Cohort members were all nominally healthy when sampled, although unrecorded immune exposures were likely present. The donor tested CMV seronegative, placing the donor among the 350 to 400 seronegative members of the cohort. Every donor gave a peripheral blood sample, and the peripheral blood mononuclear cells from that sample were used for TCR beta sequencing. The Qiagen DNeasy Blood Extraction Kit was used to extract genomic DNA from the blood cell samples. Results and caveats for the whole study, not just this receptor: In vitro tests confirmed that a few of the cytomegalovirus-associated TCR beta chains recognize cytomegalovirus antigens. Roughly uniform sequencing depth across donors was assumed in presence/absence analyses, although this assumption may not hold. This cohort had only TCR beta chains sequenced, and the lack of alpha or paired-chain data limited which features could be detected. The only immune exposure information available for the cohort was CMV serostatus. In a later analysis, the rate of TCR association differed among HLA loci, with DRB1 alleles having the most associated TCRs and HLA-C alleles having the fewest. In a later analysis, HLA-associated TCR beta chains showed more clonal expansion and lower generation probabilities than non-associated chains that were equally common. Assigning TCR associations to individual alleles was difficult when HLA alleles, especially DR and DQ, strongly co-occurred. Because counts were too low, about 15 rarely observed V segments, including chromosome 9 orphons, were left out of the earlier analysis of several hundred of the donors. Cytomegalovirus status was reported to be diagnosed by the classifier with high specificity and sensitivity in both the original and validation cohorts. The authors suggested that the approach could potentially be extended to other disease states and immunological phenotypes. HLA typing was unavailable for some donors at each locus, so association tests used only the typed subset. A later analysis associated about 17,000 TCR beta sequences with specific HLA alleles at a false discovery rate of 0.05. In an earlier analysis of 500 to 650 of the donors, most TCR beta V segments appeared in productive rearrangements about 90% or about 30% of the time, broadly matching IMGT annotations. Some IMGT-functional V segments, including TRBV6-2 and TRBV6-3, could not be told apart with the 87-base-pair reads, so those segments were excluded. A cluster of highly shared sequence variants was judged likely to represent a technical artifact of the sequencing pipeline. Linkage disequilibrium might explain the correlated functional status among segregating V segments, but an unknown experimental factor could not be ruled out. In a later genetic analysis, fewer N-insertions in productive TCRs were reported among donors in an Asian-associated ancestry cluster than the roughly 670-donor mean. In a later analysis, most CMV-associated TCR beta chains were found to appear HLA-restricted, with HLA associations seemingly driven largely by CMV exposure. In a later genetic analysis, a missense DCLRE1C variant was associated with V-gene and J-gene trimming of TCR beta chains, and the association was replicated in an independent cohort. Across donors, most TCR sequences were observed very rarely, whereas some public TCRs were present in many individuals. A further reported finding was that TCR beta sequences accurately predicted the HLA-A and HLA-B alleles for most subjects in the first cohort. The study listed around 160 TCR beta chains as associated with cytomegalovirus. According to a later analysis, parvovirus B19, influenza, CMV and Epstein-Barr virus appeared linked to several top co-occurrence clusters.

The library was prepared using the immunoSEQ multiplex PCR assay. For the multiplex PCR, a mixture combining 60 forward primers for TCR Vbeta segments and 13 reverse primers for TCR Jbeta segments was used. A multiplex PCR assay on genomic DNA amplified the CDR3 region of rearranged TCR beta genes. The amplified TCR beta libraries were sequenced on the Illumina HiSeq System as 87-base-pair reads. Per the authors' processing: Across the 670 or so repertoires, a later analysis counted tens of millions of unique TCR beta chains, some 11 million of which were shared by at least two donors. Raw reads were error-corrected and collapsed into unique sequences by a nearest-neighbor algorithm in which closely related sequences were merged to remove PCR and sequencing errors. CDR3 sequences were aligned to IMGT reference sequences to assign V, D and J gene segments. Each retained sequence needed at least a six-nucleotide match to both a V gene segment and a J gene segment. A rearrangement was called productive if the CDR3 had no stop codons and remained in frame with V and J, and every other rearrangement was called non-productive. Following IMGT convention, CDR3 was defined as the stretch from the second conserved V-encoded cysteine up to the conserved J-encoded phenylalanine. Sequences without an unambiguous match to a single V gene segment were excluded from the earlier analysis of 587 of the donors. An earlier analysis of several hundred of the donors classified V segments as functional when productive rearrangements were above 56.7% and as segregating when the standard deviation between donors was above 5%. A statistical classification framework was built to diagnose cytomegalovirus status from the catalog of TCR beta chain sequences. A later analysis assigned V and J genes by comparing TCR nucleotide sequences with IMGT/GENE-DB human TR gene sequences. Using the TCRdist pipeline, a later analysis assigned CDR3 sequences along with most-parsimonious VDJ recombination scenarios. A later analysis defined each TCR beta chain by its CDR3 amino acid sequence plus V-gene family, and excluded reads lacking a unique V-gene family. In a later analysis, 450 to 600 highly shared, low-generation-probability nucleotide sequences were removed to address suspected cross-contamination and a sequencing artifact. In a later analysis, a clonal expansion index for each public chain was calculated from normalized within-repertoire ranks of inferred template counts. Generation probabilities in a later analysis came from a VDJ recombination model fitted to out-of-frame rearrangements, and those results were checked against IGoR. In a later analysis, TCR-TCR, TCR-HLA and TCR-CMV co-occurrence was scored with hypergeometric tests, and a repertoire-size bias correction was applied to TCR pairs. In a later analysis, false discovery rates were estimated by permuting HLA or CMV assignments 20 times. A later analysis grouped co-occurring TCRs with DBSCAN, adding TCRdist sequence similarity when clustering within HLA-allele-positive subsets. Repertoires with fewer than 30,000 or more than 120,000 public chains, plus five repertoires with anomalous nucleotide sharing, were excluded from co-occurrence clustering. TCRdb limited this immuneACCESS table to in-frame rearrangements with V and J called. A share of clones is missing; checked studies link under half to unresolved V genes, and the rest is unexplained. V, J and clone size are those of that table, while D and trimming were read from the DNA. This sample holds some 120,000 clones; 80% were observed only once. The ten largest clones take up 1% of the sample.

The rearrangement joined TRBV9 to TRBJ2-7; no D gene is confidently identified. The source material was PBMCs. The receptor comes from a man aged 35-49 years in good health and CMV-seronegative. The CDR3 corresponds to CASSVGGGQTSYEQYF. The bases read TGTGCCAGCAGCGTAGGTGGCGGCCAGACCTCCTACGAGCAGTACTTC. Reference TRBV9 and TRBJ2-7 genes cover what lies past the CDR3, so the full variable domain is DSGVTQTPKHLITATGQRVTLRCSPRSGDLSVYWYQQSLDQGLQFLIQYYNGEERAKGNILERFSAQQFPDLHSELNLSSLELGDSALYFCASSVGGGQTSYEQYFGPGTRLTVT.